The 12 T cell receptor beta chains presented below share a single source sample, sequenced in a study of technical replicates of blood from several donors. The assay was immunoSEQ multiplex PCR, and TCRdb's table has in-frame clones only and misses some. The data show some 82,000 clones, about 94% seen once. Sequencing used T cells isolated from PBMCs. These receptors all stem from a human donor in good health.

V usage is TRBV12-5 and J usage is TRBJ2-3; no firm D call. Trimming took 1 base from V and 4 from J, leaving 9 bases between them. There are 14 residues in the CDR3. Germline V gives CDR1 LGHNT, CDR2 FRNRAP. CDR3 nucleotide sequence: TGTGCTAGTGGTTTGGGCCGCTTAGCAGATACGCAGTATTTT. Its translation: CASGLGRLADTQYF.

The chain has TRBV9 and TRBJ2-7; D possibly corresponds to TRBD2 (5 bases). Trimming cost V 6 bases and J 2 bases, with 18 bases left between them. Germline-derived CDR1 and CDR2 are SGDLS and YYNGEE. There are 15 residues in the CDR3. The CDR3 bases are TGTGCCAGCAATGCCCTACTTCGGGATACCTACGAGCAGTACTTC. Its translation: CASNALLRDTYEQYF.

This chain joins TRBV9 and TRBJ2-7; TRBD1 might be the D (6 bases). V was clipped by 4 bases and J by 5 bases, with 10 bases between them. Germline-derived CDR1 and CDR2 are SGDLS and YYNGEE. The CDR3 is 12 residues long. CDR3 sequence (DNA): TGTGCCAGCAGCCAGGGGAGCAACGAGCAGTACTTC. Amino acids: CASSQGSNEQYF.

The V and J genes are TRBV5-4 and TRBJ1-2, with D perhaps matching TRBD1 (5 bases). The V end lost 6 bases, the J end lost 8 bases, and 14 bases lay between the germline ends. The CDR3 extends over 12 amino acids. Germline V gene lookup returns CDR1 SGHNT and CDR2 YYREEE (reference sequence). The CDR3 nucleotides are TGTGCCAGCACCGATCCGGGGGACGGCTACACCTTC. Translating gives CASTDPGDGYTF.

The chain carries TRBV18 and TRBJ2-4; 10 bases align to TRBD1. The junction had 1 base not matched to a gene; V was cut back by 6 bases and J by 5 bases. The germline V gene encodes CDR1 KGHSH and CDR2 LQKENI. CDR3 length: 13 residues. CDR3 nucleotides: TGTGCCAGCTCGACAGGGGGCGAAAACATTCAGTACTTC. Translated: CASSTGGENIQYF.

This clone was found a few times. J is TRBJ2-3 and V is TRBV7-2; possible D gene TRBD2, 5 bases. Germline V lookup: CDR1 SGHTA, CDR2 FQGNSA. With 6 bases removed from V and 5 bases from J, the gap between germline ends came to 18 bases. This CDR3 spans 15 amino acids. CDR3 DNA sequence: TGTGCCAGCAGTTCCCGAGGAGGAGGAGGAGATACGCAGTATTTT. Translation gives CASSSRGGGGDTQYF.

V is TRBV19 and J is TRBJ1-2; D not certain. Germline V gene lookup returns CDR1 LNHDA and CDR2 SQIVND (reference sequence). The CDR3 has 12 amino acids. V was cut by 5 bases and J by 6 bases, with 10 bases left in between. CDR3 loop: CASSELTNGYTF. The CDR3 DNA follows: TGTGCCAGTAGTGAGCTGACAAATGGCTACACCTTC.

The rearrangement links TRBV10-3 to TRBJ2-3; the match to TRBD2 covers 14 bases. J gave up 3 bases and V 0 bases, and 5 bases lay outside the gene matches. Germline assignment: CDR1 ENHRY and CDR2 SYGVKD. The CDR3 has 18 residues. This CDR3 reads CAISESGTSGSATDTQYF. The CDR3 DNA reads TGTGCCATCAGTGAGTCGGGGACTAGCGGGAGTGCTACAGATACGCAGTATTTT.

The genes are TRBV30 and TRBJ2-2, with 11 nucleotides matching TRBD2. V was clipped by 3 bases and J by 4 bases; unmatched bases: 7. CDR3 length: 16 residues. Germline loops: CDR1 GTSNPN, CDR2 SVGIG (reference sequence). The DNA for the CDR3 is TGTGCCTGGAGCCCGGGACTAGCGGAATTCACCGGGGAGCTGTTTTTT. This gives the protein CAWSPGLAEFTGELFF.

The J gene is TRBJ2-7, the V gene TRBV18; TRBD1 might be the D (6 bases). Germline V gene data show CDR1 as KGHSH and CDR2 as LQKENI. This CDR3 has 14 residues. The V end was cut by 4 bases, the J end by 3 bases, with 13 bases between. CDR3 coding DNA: TGTGCCAGCTCACTGTCCCGGGACAACTACGAGCAGTACTTC. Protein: CASSLSRDNYEQYF.

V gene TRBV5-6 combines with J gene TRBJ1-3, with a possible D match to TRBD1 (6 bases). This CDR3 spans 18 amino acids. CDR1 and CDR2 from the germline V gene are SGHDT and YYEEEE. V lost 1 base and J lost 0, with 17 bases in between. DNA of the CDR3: TGTGCCAGCAGCTTGCTAGACTACAGGGAAAGCTCTGGAAACACCATATATTTT. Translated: CASSLLDYRESSGNTIYF.

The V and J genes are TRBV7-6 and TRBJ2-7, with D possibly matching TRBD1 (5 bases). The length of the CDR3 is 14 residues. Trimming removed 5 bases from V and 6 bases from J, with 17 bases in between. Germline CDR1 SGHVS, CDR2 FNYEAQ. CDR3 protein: CASSTTEPRAEQYF. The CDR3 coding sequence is TGTGCCAGCAGCACGACAGAACCCCGGGCCGAGCAGTACTTC.